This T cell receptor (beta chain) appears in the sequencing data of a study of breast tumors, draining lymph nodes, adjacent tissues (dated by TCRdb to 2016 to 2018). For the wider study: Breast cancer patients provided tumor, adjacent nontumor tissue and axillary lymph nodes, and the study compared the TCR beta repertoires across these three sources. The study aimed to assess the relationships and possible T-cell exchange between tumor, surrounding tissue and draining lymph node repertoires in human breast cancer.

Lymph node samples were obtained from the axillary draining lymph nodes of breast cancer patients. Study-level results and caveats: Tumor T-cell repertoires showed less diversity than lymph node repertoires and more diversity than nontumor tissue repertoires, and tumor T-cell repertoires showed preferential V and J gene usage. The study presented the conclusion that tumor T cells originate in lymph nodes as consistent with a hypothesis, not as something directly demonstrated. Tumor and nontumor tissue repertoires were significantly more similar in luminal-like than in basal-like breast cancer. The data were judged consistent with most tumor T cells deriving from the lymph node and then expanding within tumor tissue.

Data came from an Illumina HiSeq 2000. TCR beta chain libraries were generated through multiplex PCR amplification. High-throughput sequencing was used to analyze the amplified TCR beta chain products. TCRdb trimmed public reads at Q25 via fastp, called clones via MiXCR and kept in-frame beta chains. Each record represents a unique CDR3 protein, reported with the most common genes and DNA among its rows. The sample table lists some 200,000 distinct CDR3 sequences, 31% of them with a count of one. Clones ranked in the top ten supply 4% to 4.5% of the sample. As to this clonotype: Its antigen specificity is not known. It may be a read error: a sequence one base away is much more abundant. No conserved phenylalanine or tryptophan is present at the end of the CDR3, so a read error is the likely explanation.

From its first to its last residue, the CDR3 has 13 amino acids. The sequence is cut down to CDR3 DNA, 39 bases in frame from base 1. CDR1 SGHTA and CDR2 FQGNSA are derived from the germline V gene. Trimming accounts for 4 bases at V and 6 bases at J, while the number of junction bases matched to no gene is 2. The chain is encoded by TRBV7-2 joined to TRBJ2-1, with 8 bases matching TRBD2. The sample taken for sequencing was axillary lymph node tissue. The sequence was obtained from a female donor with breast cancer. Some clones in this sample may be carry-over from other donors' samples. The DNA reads TGTGCCAGCAGCTCCAGCGGGAGCAATGAGCAGTTCCTC. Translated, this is CASSSSGSNEQFL.